This T cell receptor beta chain was identified during a study of T cell changes during pregnancy in multiple sclerosis. CDR1 is SNHLY and CDR2 is FYNNEI in the germline V gene. This CDR3 is built from 14 residues. V dropped 6 bases and J dropped 4; count of bases not matched to a gene: 7. The assay was immunoSEQ multiplex PCR, and TCRdb's table has in-frame clones only and misses some. The data show some 68,000 clones, more than 85% seen once. The material sequenced was peripheral blood, taken in the second trimester of pregnancy. This receptor was taken from a female donor with multiple sclerosis, enrolled in a pregnancy study. The chain employs TRBV2 and TRBJ2-7; 9 bases fit TRBD1. The CDR3 sequence is CASRPTGQGYEQYF. For the CDR3, the DNA is TGTGCCAGCAGGCCGACGGGACAGGGTTACGAGCAGTACTTC. Full variable domain (missing parts from reference TRBV2 and TRBJ2-7): EPEVTQTPSHQVTQMGQEVILRCVPISNHLYFYWYRQILGQKVEFLVSFYNNEISEKSEIFDDQFSVERPDGSNFTLKIRSTKLEDSAMYFCASRPTGQGYEQYFGPGTRLTVT.